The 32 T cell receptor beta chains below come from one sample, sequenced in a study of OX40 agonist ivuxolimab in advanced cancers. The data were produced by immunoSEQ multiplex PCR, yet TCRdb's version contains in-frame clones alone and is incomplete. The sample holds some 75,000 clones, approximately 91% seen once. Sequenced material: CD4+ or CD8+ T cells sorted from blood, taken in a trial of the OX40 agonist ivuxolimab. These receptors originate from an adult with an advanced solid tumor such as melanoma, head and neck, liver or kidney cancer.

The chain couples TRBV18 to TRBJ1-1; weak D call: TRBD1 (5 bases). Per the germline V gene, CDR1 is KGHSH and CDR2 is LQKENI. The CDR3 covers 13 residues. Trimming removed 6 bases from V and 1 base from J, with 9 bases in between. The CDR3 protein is CASSHGQNTEAFF. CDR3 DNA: TGTGCCAGCTCGCACGGACAGAACACTGAAGCTTTCTTT. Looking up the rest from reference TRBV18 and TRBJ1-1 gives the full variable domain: NAGVMQNPRHLVRRRGQEARLRCSPMKGHSHVYWYRQLPEEGLKFMVYLQKENIIDESGMPKERFSAEFPKEGPSILRIQQVVRGDSAAYFCASSHGQNTEAFFGQGTRLTVV.

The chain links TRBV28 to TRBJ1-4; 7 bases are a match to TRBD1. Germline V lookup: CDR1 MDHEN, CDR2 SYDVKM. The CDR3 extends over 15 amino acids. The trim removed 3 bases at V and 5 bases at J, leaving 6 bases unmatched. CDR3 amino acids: CASSFLGQPNEKLFF. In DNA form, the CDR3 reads TGTGCCAGCAGTTTCCTGGGACAGCCCAATGAAAAACTGTTTTTT.

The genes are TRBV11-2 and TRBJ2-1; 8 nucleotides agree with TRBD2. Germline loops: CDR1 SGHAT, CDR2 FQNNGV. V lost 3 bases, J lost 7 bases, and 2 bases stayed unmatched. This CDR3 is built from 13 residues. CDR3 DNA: TGTGCCAGCAGCTTTGAGCGGGGGAATGAGCAGTTCTTC. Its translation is CASSFERGNEQFF.

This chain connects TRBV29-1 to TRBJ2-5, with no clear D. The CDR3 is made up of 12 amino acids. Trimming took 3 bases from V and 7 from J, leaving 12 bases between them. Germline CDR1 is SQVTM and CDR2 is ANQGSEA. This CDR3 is CSVDIGSGTQYF. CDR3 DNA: TGCAGCGTTGACATAGGGTCGGGGACCCAGTACTTC.

CDR3: CASHEPNSGNTIYF. The CDR3 coding sequence is TGTGCCAGCCACGAACCCAACTCTGGAAACACCATATATTTT. The genes are TRBV2 and TRBJ1-3; D unresolved. The V gene's germline CDR1 is SNHLY and CDR2 FYNNEI. The V and J ends lost 8 bases and 0 bases respectively, with 11 bases between them. This CDR3 contains 14 residues.

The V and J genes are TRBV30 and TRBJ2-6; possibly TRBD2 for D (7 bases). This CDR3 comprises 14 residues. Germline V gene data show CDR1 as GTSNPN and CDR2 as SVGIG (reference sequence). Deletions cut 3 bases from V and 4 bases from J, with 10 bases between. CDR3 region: CAWSSGGGANVLTF. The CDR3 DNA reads TGTGCCTGGAGCTCGGGGGGCGGGGCCAACGTCCTGACTTTC. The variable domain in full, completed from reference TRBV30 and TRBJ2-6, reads SQTIHQWPATLVQPVGSPLSLECTVEGTSNPNLYWYRQAAGRGLQLLFYSVGIGQISSEVPQNLSASRPQDRQFILSSKKLLLSDSGFYLCAWSSGGGANVLTFGAGSRLTVL.

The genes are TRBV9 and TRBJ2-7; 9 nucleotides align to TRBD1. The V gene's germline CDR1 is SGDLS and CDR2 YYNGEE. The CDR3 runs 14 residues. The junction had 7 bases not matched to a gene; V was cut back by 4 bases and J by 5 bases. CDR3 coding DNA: TGTGCCAGCAGCCTGGGACAGGGTCGACACGAGCAGTACTTC. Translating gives CASSLGQGRHEQYF.

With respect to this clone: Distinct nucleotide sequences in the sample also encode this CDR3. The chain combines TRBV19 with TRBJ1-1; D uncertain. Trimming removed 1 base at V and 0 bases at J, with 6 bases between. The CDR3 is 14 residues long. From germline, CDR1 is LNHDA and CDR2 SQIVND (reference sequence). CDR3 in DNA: TGTGCCAGTAGTATAGCCGCGATGAACACTGAAGCTTTCTTT. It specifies CASSIAAMNTEAFF.

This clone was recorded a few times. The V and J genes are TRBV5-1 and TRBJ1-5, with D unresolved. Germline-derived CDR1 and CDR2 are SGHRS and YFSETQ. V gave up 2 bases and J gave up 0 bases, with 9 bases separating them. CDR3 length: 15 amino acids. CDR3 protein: CASSFDGFSNQPQHF. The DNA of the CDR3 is TGCGCCAGCAGCTTTGACGGATTTAGCAATCAGCCCCAGCATTTT.

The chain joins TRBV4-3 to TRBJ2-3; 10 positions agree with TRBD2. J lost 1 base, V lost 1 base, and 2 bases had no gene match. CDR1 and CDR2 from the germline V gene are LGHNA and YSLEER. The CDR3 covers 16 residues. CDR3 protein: CASSQVLAGGTDTQYF. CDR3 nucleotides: TGCGCCAGCAGCCAAGTCCTAGCGGGGGGCACAGATACGCAGTATTTT.

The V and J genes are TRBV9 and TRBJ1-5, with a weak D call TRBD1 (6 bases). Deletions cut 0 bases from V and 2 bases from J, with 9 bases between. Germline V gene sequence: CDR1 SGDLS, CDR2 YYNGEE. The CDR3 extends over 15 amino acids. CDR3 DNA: TGTGCCAGCAGCGTAGGAAGGACAGGCAATCAGCCCCAGCATTTT. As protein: CASSVGRTGNQPQHF.

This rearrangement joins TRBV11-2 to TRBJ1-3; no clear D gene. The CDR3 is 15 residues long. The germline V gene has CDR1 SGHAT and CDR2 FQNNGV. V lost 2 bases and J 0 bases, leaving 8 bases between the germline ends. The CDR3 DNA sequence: TGTGCCAGCAGCTTATTCGGGGTCTCTGGAAACACCATATATTTT. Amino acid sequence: CASSLFGVSGNTIYF.

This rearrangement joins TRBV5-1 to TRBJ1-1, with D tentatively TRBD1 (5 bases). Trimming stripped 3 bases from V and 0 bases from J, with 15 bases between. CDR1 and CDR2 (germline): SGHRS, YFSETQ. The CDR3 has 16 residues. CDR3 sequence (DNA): TGCGCCAGCAGCTGGGGGAGAGGGGCCTTGAACACTGAAGCTTTCTTT. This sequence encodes CASSWGRGALNTEAFF.

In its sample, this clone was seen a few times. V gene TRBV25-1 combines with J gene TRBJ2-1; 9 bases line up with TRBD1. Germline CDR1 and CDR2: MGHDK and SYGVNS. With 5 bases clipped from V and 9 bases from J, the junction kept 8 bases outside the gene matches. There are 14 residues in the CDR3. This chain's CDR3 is CASSIHRGQSEQFF. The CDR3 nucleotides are TGTGCCAGCAGTATCCACAGGGGGCAGAGTGAGCAGTTCTTC.

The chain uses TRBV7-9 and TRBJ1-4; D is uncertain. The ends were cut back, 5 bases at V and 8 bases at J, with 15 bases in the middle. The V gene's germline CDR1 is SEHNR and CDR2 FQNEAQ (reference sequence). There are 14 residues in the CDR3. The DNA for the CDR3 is TGTGCCAGCAGCCTCGGCCTTGACAAAGAAAAACTGTTTTTT. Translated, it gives CASSLGLDKEKLFF.

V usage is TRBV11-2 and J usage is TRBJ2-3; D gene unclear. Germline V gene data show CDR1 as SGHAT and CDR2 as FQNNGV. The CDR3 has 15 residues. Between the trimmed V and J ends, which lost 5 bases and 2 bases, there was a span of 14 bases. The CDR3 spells CASSLGGQPTDTQYF. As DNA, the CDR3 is TGTGCCAGCAGCCTAGGCGGTCAGCCCACAGATACGCAGTATTTT.

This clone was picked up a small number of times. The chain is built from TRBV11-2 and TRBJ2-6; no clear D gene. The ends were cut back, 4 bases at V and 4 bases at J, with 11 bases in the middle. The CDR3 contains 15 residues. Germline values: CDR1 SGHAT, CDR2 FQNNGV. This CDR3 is CASSSQATGANVLTF. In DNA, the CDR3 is TGTGCCAGCAGCTCCCAGGCGACCGGGGCCAACGTCCTGACTTTC.

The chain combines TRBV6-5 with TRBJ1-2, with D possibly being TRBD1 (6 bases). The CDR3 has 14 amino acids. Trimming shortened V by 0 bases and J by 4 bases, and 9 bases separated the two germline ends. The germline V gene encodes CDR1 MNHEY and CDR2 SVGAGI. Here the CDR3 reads CASSYSRGFYGYTF. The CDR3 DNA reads TGTGCCAGCAGTTACTCCAGGGGATTCTATGGCTACACCTTC.

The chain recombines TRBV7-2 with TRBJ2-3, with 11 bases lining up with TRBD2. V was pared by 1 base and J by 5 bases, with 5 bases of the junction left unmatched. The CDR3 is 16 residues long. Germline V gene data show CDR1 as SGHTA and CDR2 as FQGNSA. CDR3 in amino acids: CASSLVAGGPVDTQYF. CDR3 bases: TGTGCCAGCAGCTTAGTAGCGGGGGGGCCGGTAGATACGCAGTATTTT.

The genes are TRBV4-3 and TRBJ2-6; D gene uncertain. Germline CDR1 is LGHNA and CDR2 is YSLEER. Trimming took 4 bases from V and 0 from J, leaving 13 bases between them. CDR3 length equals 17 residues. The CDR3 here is CASSPRGVLSGANVLTF. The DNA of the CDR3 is TGCGCCAGCAGCCCCCGCGGTGTTCTCTCTGGGGCCAACGTCCTGACTTTC.

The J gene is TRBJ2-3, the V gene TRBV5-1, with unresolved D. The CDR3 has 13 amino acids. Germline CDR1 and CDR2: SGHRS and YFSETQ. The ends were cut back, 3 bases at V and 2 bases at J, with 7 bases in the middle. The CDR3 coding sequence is TGCGCCAGCAGCTACGGTCCCACAGATACGCAGTATTTT. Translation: CASSYGPTDTQYF.

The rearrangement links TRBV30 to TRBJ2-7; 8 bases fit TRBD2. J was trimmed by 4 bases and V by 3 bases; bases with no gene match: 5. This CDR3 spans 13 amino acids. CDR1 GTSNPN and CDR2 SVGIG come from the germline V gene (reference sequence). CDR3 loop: CAWRAGVLYEQYF. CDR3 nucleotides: TGTGCCTGGAGAGCGGGAGTTCTTTACGAGCAGTACTTC.

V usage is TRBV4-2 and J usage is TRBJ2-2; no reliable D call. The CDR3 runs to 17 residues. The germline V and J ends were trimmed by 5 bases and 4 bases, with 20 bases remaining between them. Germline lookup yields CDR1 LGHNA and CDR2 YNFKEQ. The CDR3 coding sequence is TGTGCCAGCAGCTTCCCCAAACAAGGACGAGGCACCGGGGAGCTGTTTTTT. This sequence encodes CASSFPKQGRGTGELFF.

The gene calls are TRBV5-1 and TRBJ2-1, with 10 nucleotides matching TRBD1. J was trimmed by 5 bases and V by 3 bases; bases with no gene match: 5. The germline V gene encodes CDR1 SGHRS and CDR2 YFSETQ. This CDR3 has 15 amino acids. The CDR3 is CASSSLGQGNNEQFF. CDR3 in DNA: TGCGCCAGCAGCTCCTTGGGACAGGGGAACAATGAGCAGTTCTTC. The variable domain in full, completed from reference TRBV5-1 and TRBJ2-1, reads KAGVTQTPRYLIKTRGQQVTLSCSPISGHRSVSWYQQTPGQGLQFLFEYFSETQRNKGNFPGRFSGRQFSNSRSEMNVSTLELGDSALYLCASSSLGQGNNEQFFGPGTRLTVL.

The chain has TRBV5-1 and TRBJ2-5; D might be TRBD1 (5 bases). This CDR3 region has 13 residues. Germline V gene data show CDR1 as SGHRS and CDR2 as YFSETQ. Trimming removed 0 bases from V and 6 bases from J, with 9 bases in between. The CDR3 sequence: CASSLDGAQTQYF. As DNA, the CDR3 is TGCGCCAGCAGCTTGGATGGGGCCCAGACCCAGTACTTC.

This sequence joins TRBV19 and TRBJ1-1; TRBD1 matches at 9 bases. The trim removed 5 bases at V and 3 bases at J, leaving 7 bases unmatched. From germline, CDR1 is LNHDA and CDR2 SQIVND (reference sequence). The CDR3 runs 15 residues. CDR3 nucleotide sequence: TGTGCCAGTAGTGCGGGGACAGGGAGATACACTGAAGCTTTCTTT. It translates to CASSAGTGRYTEAFF.

The chain's CDR3 is CASSTLFSPLHF. CDR3 in DNA: TGTGCCAGCAGTACCCTTTTTTCACCCCTCCACTTT. The chain employs TRBV6-5 and TRBJ1-6; D not resolved. Germline V CDR1 and CDR2: MNHEY, SVGAGI. Trimming pared 5 bases from V and 9 bases from J, leaving 8 bases between. The CDR3 covers 12 residues.

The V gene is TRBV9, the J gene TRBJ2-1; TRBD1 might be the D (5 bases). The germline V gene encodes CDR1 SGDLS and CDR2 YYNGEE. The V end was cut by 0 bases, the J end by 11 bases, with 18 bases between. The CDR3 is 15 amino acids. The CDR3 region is CASSVAADTLGKQFF. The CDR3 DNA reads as TGTGCCAGCAGCGTAGCCGCGGACACCCTTGGAAAGCAGTTCTTC.

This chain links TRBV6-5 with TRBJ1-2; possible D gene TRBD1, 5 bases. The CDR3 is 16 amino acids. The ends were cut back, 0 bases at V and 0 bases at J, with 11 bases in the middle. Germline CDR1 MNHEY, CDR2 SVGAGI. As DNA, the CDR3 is TGTGCCAGCAGTTACTCGACGGGGGGAGCTAACTATGGCTACACCTTC. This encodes CASSYSTGGANYGYTF.

The CDR3 nucleotides are TGTGCCATCCTTGGACTGTTGGGCGGGGAGCTGTTTTTT. It encodes CAILGLLGGELFF. V usage is TRBV6-1 and J usage is TRBJ2-2, with D possibly TRBD2 on 5 matching bases. The ends were cut back, 10 bases at V and 7 bases at J, with 16 bases in the middle. This CDR3 has 13 residues. The germline gives CDR1 MNHNS, CDR2 SASEGT.

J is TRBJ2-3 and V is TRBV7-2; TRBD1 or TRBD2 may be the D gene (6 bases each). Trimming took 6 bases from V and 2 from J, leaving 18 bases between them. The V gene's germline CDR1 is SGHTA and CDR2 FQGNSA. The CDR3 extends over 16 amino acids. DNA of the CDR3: TGTGCCAGCAGTACTAATGGGGGGCGAAACACAGATACGCAGTATTTT. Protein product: CASSTNGGRNTDTQYF.

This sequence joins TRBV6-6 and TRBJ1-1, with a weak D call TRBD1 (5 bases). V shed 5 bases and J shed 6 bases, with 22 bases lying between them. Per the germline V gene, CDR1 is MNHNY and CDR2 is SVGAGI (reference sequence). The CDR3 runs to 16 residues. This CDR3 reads CASSIGRRGSGAEAFF. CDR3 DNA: TGTGCCAGCAGTATCGGGAGGCGTGGATCGGGGGCTGAAGCTTTCTTT.